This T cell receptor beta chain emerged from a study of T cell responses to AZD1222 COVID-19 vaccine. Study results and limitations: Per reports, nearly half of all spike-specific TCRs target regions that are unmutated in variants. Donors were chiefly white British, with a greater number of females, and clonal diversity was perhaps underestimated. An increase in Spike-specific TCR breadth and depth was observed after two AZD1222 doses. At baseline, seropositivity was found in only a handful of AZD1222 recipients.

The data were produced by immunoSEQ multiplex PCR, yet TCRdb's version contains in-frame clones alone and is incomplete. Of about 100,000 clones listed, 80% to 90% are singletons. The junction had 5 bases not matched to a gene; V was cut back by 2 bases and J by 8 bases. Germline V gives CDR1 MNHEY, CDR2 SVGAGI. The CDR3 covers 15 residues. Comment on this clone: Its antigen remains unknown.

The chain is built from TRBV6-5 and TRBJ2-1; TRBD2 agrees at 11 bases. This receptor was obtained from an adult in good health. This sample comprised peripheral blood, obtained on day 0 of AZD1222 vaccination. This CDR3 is CASSYGTSGSYEQFF. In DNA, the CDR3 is TGTGCCAGCAGTTACGGTACTAGCGGGAGCTATGAGCAGTTCTTC.